Each of the 15 T cell receptor beta chains below was sequenced from the same sample in a study of T cell repertoires in cytomegalovirus infection. TCRdb itself ran the reads through MiXCR, one entry per CDR3 protein. The sample carries approximately 750,000 distinct CDR3 sequences, roughly 35% recorded once. Sequenced: PBMCs. The receptors come from a human donor in good health (CMV status not recorded). Some clones in this sample may be carry-over from other donors' samples.

The chain employs TRBV4-1 and TRBJ1-6; 11 bases are a match to TRBD1. The trim removed 0 bases at V and 11 bases at J, leaving 12 bases unmatched. The CDR3 contains 18 residues. CDR1 and CDR2 (germline): MGHRA, YSYEKL. The CDR3 loop is CASSQDRGTGGKVAPLHF. CDR3 sequence (DNA): TGCGCCAGCAGCCAAGATAGGGGGACAGGGGGAAAAGTGGCACCCCTCCACTTT.

The sample holds a few counts of this clonotype. This chain links TRBV10-3 with TRBJ1-1; D call uncertain. Germline CDR1 is ENHRY and CDR2 is SYGVKD. V shed 4 bases and J shed 1 base, with 10 bases lying between them. The CDR3 sequence is 14 residues long. The CDR3 sequence is CAISVAVRNTEAFF. The CDR3 DNA reads TGTGCCATCAGTGTGGCAGTCCGGAACACTGAAGCTTTCTTT.

The rearrangement uses TRBV11-3 and TRBJ2-1; no reliable D call. Trimming removed 0 bases at V and 4 bases at J, with 10 bases between. The CDR3 spans 15 residues. Per germline, CDR1 SGHNT and CDR2 YENEEA. DNA of the CDR3: TGTGCCAGCAGCTTAGATGGCGCCGGATACAATGAGCAGTTCTTC. It yields the protein CASSLDGAGYNEQFF. The complete variable domain, with remaining parts taken from reference TRBV11-3 and TRBJ2-1, reads EAGVVQSPRYKIIEKKQPVAFWCNPISGHNTLYWYLQNLGQGPELLIRYENEEAVDDSQLPKDRFSAERLKGVDSTLKIQPAELGDSAVYLCASSLDGAGYNEQFFGPGTRLTVL.

There are many counts of this clonotype. This rearrangement joins TRBV11-1 to TRBJ1-4; no definite D call. Germline CDR1 reads SGHAT; CDR2 reads FQDESV (reference sequence). This CDR3 spans 13 amino acids. Trimming stripped 7 bases from V and 0 bases from J, with 6 bases between. CDR3 sequence: CASMGSTNEKLFF. In DNA form, the CDR3 reads TGTGCCAGCATGGGATCAACTAATGAAAAACTGTTTTTT.

The V gene is TRBV28, the J gene TRBJ1-2, with 7 bases identical to TRBD1. The CDR3 covers 15 residues. From germline, CDR1 is MDHEN and CDR2 SYDVKM. Trimming removed 3 bases from V and 5 bases from J; junction bases left unmatched: 9. The CDR3 loop is CASSFHGQARYGYTF. The CDR3 DNA follows: TGTGCCAGCAGTTTTCATGGACAGGCGCGGTATGGCTACACCTTC.

The rearrangement uses TRBV20-1 and TRBJ1-5; perhaps TRBD1 as D (5 bases). CDR3 length equals 13 residues. Germline V gene sequence: CDR1 DFQATT, CDR2 SNEGSKA (reference sequence). The V and J ends lost 7 bases and 0 bases respectively, with 10 bases between them. The CDR3 region has the DNA TGCAGTGTGGGGCAGGTTAGCAATCAGCCCCAGCATTTT. Its translation: CSVGQVSNQPQHF.

A few counts support this clonotype. This chain links TRBV7-9 with TRBJ2-2; TRBD1 might be the D (7 bases). Germline CDR1 reads SEHNR; CDR2 reads FQNEAQ (reference sequence). The CDR3 is made up of 14 amino acids. V was pared by 0 bases and J by 11 bases, with 13 bases between. CDR3 loop: CASSLAQGGAELFF. The DNA of the CDR3 is TGTGCCAGCAGCTTAGCCCAGGGGGGAGCCGAGCTGTTTTTT.

This clonotype was observed a few times. The CDR3 DNA follows: TGTGCCATCAAGATGCCAGGGAACTATGGCTACACCTTC. As protein: CAIKMPGNYGYTF. The chain is built from TRBV10-3 and TRBJ1-2; D perhaps matches TRBD1 (5 bases). Germline assignment: CDR1 ENHRY and CDR2 SYGVKD. Trimming pared 7 bases from V and 2 bases from J, leaving 11 bases between. This CDR3 is 13 amino acids long.

This clonotype was observed many times. The chain recombines TRBV7-8 with TRBJ1-5; D possibly corresponds to TRBD1 (5 bases). The CDR3 extends over 16 amino acids. Germline loops: CDR1 SGHVS, CDR2 FQNEAQ. With 2 bases removed from V and 2 bases from J, the gap between germline ends came to 13 bases. CDR3 nucleotide sequence: TGTGCCAGCAGCTTATATCGACAAGGGGGCAATCAGCCCCAGCATTTT. It encodes CASSLYRQGGNQPQHF. Supplemented by reference TRBV7-8 and TRBJ1-5, the full variable domain reads GAGVSQSPRYKVAKRGQDVALRCDPISGHVSLFWYQQALGQGPEFLTYFQNEAQLDKSGLPSDRFFAERPEGSVSTLKIQRTQQEDSAVYLCASSLYRQGGNQPQHFGDGTRLSIL.

The table lists this clonotype with a few counts. The chain has TRBV7-9 and TRBJ1-2; D gene unclear. The V gene lost 8 bases and the J gene lost 4 bases, with 17 bases spanning the gap. CDR1 and CDR2 from the germline V gene are SEHNR and FQNEAQ (reference sequence). The CDR3 contains 14 residues. CDR3 sequence: CASVLTGAGYGYTF. The CDR3 region has the DNA TGTGCCAGCGTCCTGACGGGAGCCGGCTATGGCTACACCTTC.

This clonotype was counted only a few times. The rearrangement uses TRBV7-2 and TRBJ1-5; TRBD1 might be the D (6 bases). The CDR3 totals 15 residues. Germline loops: CDR1 SGHTA, CDR2 FQGNSA. V lost 4 bases, J lost 3 bases, and 13 bases lay in between. This CDR3 is CASSYGRDTNQPQHF. CDR3 coding DNA: TGTGCCAGCAGCTACGGACGGGACACCAATCAGCCCCAGCATTTT.

In its sample, this clonotype was seen many times. The CDR3 sequence is CASSLAIQTASFSTEAFF. The CDR3 region has the DNA TGTGCCAGCAGCTTAGCTATCCAGACGGCGTCATTTAGCACTGAAGCTTTCTTT. The chain links TRBV7-2 to TRBJ1-1; D is unclear. This CDR3 contains 18 residues. The V end lost 0 bases, the J end lost 4 bases, and 21 bases lay between the germline ends. Germline CDR1 reads SGHTA; CDR2 reads FQGNSA.

Of note for this clonotype: No conserved phenylalanine or tryptophan is present at the end of the CDR3, so a read error is the likely explanation. CDR3 region: CASSPSRGGEQFL. CDR3 nucleotide sequence: TGTGCCAGCAGTCCGTCCCGGGGGGGAGAGCAGTTCTTA. The chain joins TRBV11-2 to TRBJ2-1, with 8 bases aligning to TRBD2. This CDR3 is 13 amino acids long. V lost 6 bases, J lost 10 bases, and 8 bases stayed unmatched. The germline gives CDR1 SGHAT, CDR2 FQNNGV.

The chain carries TRBV12-3 or TRBV12-4 and TRBJ1-5, with D unresolved. This CDR3 has 14 amino acids. Trimming cost V 3 bases and J 3 bases, with 9 bases left between them. CDR3 DNA sequence: TGTGCCAGCAGTTTCACCGGGGACAATCAGCCCCAGCATTTT. Translating gives CASSFTGDNQPQHF.

This clonotype was seen repeatedly, ten times or more. The chain carries TRBV7-2 and TRBJ1-1; tentative D call: TRBD1 (6 bases). This CDR3 is 14 amino acids long. CDR1 and CDR2 (germline): SGHTA, FQGNSA. The V gene lost 5 bases and the J gene lost 3 bases, with 13 bases spanning the gap. CDR3 coding DNA: TGTGCCAGCAGCGTACAGGGTAAAGACACTGAAGCTTTCTTT. Translation: CASSVQGKDTEAFF.